Listed below are T cell receptor beta chains from one sample, sequenced in a study of shared clonotypes between healthy human individuals. TCRdb keeps only in-frame clones here, not all; method: immunoSEQ multiplex PCR. This sample carries some 2,500,000 clones, 80% to 95% of them seen once, and the ten largest clones take 0.36%. The sample was naive CD4+ T cells from PBMCs. The receptors here all came from a man aged 18 to 30 in good health. Some clones in this sample may be carry-over from other donors' samples. The CDR3 runs from the conserved cysteine through the conserved F or W. D genes are given only for firm matches. Clone size is shown for a subset of rows, as once, few, many or a class of expanded clone.

abundance,d_gene,v_gene,j_gene,CDR3aa,CDR3nt
-,-,TRBV5-4,TRBJ2-7,CASSLGNPGADYEQYF,TGTGCCAGCAGCTTGGGAAATCCAGGAGCAGACTATGAGCAGTACTTC
-,TRBD1,TRBV19,TRBJ1-1,CASSIAVGQGARGTEAFF,TGTGCCAGTAGTATAGCTGTGGGACAGGGGGCGCGTGGCACTGAAGCTTTCTTT
-,TRBD1,TRBV27,TRBJ2-7,CASSLHPGGGEYEQYF,TGTGCCAGCAGCCTACATCCAGGGGGCGGGGAGTACGAGCAGTACTTC
few,-,TRBV11-2,TRBJ1-6,CASSFNSPLHF,TGTGCCAGCAGCTTTAATTCACCCCTCCACTTT
-,-,TRBV19,TRBJ2-2,CAKSRRVASTGELFF,TGTGCCAAAAGTAGACGGGTAGCGAGCACCGGGGAGCTGTTTTTT
-,-,TRBV11-1,TRBJ2-5,CASSFRTAPETQYF,TGTGCCAGCAGCTTTCGTACGGCCCCGGAGACCCAGTACTTC
-,-,TRBV7-9,TRBJ1-6,CASSKGLDSPLHF,TGTGCCAGCAGCAAGGGGCTGGATTCACCCCTCCACTTT
-,-,TRBV5-1,TRBJ1-4,CASSFNVGAEKLFF,TGCGCCAGCAGCTTTAACGTGGGAGCTGAAAAACTGTTTTTT
-,-,TRBV4-1,TRBJ2-1,CASSPLGQGVNEQFF,TGCGCCAGCAGCCCCTTGGGACAAGGGGTCAATGAGCAGTTCTTC
once,-,TRBV10-2,TRBJ1-1,CASSSPVGRGNTEAFF,TGCGCCAGCAGTAGCCCCGTAGGACGGGGGAACACTGAAGCTTTCTTT
-,-,TRBV4-2,TRBJ2-7,CASSQGGGEQYF,TGTGCCAGCAGCCAAGGAGGGGGCGAGCAGTACTTC
-,-,TRBV6-6,TRBJ1-1,CASSLKFRVGTEAFF,TGTGCCAGCAGTTTGAAATTCAGGGTGGGCACTGAAGCTTTCTTT
-,-,TRBV10-3,TRBJ1-2,CAMRRGRDSNYGYTF,TGTGCCATGAGGAGGGGGAGAGACTCTAACTATGGCTACACCTTC
once,TRBD2,TRBV28,TRBJ2-3,CASRLGLAGGADTQYF,TGTGCCAGCAGACTGGGACTAGCGGGAGGGGCAGATACGCAGTATTTT
-,TRBD1,TRBV7-9,TRBJ1-1,CASSLAAGGASTEAFF,TGTGCCAGCAGCTTAGCGGCAGGGGGCGCGAGCACTGAAGCTTTCTTT
-,-,TRBV6-1,TRBJ2-7,CASSERGGPSYEQYF,TGTGCCAGCAGTGAACGCGGAGGTCCCTCCTACGAGCAGTACTTC
-,-,TRBV9,TRBJ2-3,CATGRRGTDTQYF,TGTGCCACAGGTCGGAGGGGCACAGATACGCAGTATTTT
-,TRBD2,TRBV2,TRBJ2-1,CATLGAGLAKNEQFF,TGTGCCACCCTCGGCGCCGGACTAGCGAAGAATGAGCAGTTCTTC
once,-,TRBV28,TRBJ1-3,CASSLWRQGNTIYF,TGTGCCAGCAGTTTATGGCGCCAGGGAAACACCATATATTTT
once,TRBD2,TRBV14,TRBJ2-7,CASSLSGSAAYEQYF,TGTGCCAGCAGCCTTAGCGGGAGTGCAGCCTACGAGCAGTACTTC
-,TRBD1,TRBV18,TRBJ1-1,CASSPRVQGTEAFF,TGTGCCAGCTCTCCCAGGGTACAGGGGACGGAAGCTTTCTTT
once,TRBD1,TRBV28,TRBJ2-7,CASSYRTGEGYEQYF,TGTGCCAGCAGTTACCGGACAGGGGAGGGTTACGAGCAGTACTTC
-,TRBD2,TRBV7-3,TRBJ2-1,CASSSGLAVDEQFF,TGTGCCAGCAGCTCAGGACTAGCTGTAGATGAGCAGTTCTTC
-,-,TRBV9,TRBJ1-3,CASSVGRGSGNTIYF,TGTGCCAGCAGCGTAGGCCGGGGCTCTGGAAACACCATATATTTT
-,-,TRBV6-5,TRBJ2-7,CASSYDGPRSYEQYF,TGTGCCAGCAGTTACGATGGTCCCCGCTCCTACGAGCAGTACTTC
-,TRBD2,TRBV27,TRBJ2-1,CASRRLAGSYNEQFF,TGTGCCAGCAGGAGACTAGCGGGCTCCTACAATGAGCAGTTCTTC
-,TRBD1,TRBV11-2,TRBJ2-3,CASTLTGIRTDTQYF,TGTGCCAGCACCCTGACAGGGATACGCACAGATACGCAGTATTTT
-,TRBD1,TRBV7-9,TRBJ2-4,CASSPGGNIQYF,TGTGCCAGCAGCCCAGGGGGAAACATTCAGTACTTC
-,-,TRBV28,TRBJ2-3,CASSPSPGRDPQYF,TGTGCCAGCAGTCCATCCCCAGGCCGAGACCCCCAGTATTTT
-,TRBD1,TRBV28,TRBJ1-4,CASSPGQAVEKLFF,TGTGCCAGCAGTCCCGGACAGGCGGTGGAAAAACTGTTTTTT
-,-,TRBV7-9,TRBJ1-2,CASSLGGLRHGYTF,TGTGCCAGCAGCCTAGGCGGGTTGAGACATGGCTACACCTTC
-,TRBD2,TRBV28,TRBJ2-2,CASSSPTSGPLANTGELFF,TGTGCCAGCAGTTCCCCGACTAGCGGGCCCCTTGCGAACACCGGGGAGCTGTTTTTT
-,-,TRBV28,TRBJ2-7,CASRTAYEQYF,TGTGCCAGCAGGACCGCCTACGAGCAGTACTTC
-,TRBD1,TRBV7-9,TRBJ1-4,CASSSLDRTRKGEKLFF,TGTGCCAGCAGCTCTTTGGACAGGACGAGAAAGGGTGAAAAACTGTTTTTT
-,TRBD1,TRBV27,TRBJ1-1,CASSRQGARGRTEAFF,TGTGCCAGCAGTCGACAGGGGGCGCGAGGTAGGACTGAAGCTTTCTTT
-,TRBD2,TRBV5-1,TRBJ2-1,CASSLVGSGNGEQFF,TGCGCCAGCAGCTTGGTTGGTAGCGGGAATGGTGAGCAGTTCTTC
-,-,TRBV7-9,TRBJ2-7,CASSAGGGKDEQYF,TGTGCCAGCAGCGCCGGGGGCGGGAAGGACGAGCAGTACTTC
once,TRBD1,TRBV27,TRBJ1-1,CASSLRAGGENTEAFF,TGTGCCAGCAGTTTACGGGCAGGGGGGGAGAACACTGAAGCTTTCTTT
-,-,TRBV27,TRBJ1-2,CASTPSRGYGYTF,TGTGCCAGCACTCCAAGCCGGGGGTATGGCTACACCTTC
-,-,TRBV9,TRBJ1-2,CASTQDSLGGYTF,TGTGCCAGCACCCAGGACAGCCTCGGGGGCTACACCTTC
-,-,TRBV5-1,TRBJ2-2,CASSRGRGDTGELFF,TGCGCCAGCAGTCGCGGTAGGGGGGACACCGGGGAGCTGTTTTTT
-,-,TRBV28,TRBJ1-3,CASTPMGFSGNTIYF,TGTGCCAGCACCCCGATGGGTTTCTCTGGAAACACCATATATTTT
-,TRBD1,TRBV5-5,TRBJ2-1,CASSREDRVWNEQFF,TGTGCCAGCAGCAGAGAAGACAGGGTCTGGAATGAGCAGTTCTTC
once,-,TRBV5-6,TRBJ1-6,CASSLGPRNSPLHF,TGTGCCAGCAGCTTGGGACCCAGAAATTCACCCCTCCACTTT
-,-,TRBV5-1,TRBJ2-5,CASSYYLRSDRVDIETQYF,TGCGCCAGCAGCTACTACCTCCGGTCGGATAGGGTCGACATAGAGACCCAGTACTTC
-,-,TRBV7-2,TRBJ1-5,CASSFPNNQPQHF,TGTGCCAGCAGCTTCCCGAATAATCAGCCCCAGCATTTT
-,-,TRBV5-5,TRBJ1-2,CASSLPSGTYGYTF,TGTGCCAGCAGCTTGCCGTCAGGGACCTATGGCTACACCTTC
-,-,TRBV6-4,TRBJ2-1,CASSPGGGGEQFF,TGTGCCAGCAGTCCCGGGGGTGGGGGTGAGCAGTTCTTC
-,TRBD2,TRBV5-4,TRBJ2-1,CASSLTGGHYNEQFF,TGTGCCAGCAGCTTGACGGGGGGTCACTACAATGAGCAGTTCTTC
-,TRBD2,TRBV5-8,TRBJ2-3,CASSLRGTSGTREDTQYF,TGTGCCAGCAGCCTGAGGGGGACTAGCGGGACTCGTGAAGATACGCAGTATTTT
-,TRBD1,TRBV7-2,TRBJ1-1,CASSLVGQGAVNTEAFF,TGTGCCAGCAGCTTAGTGGGACAGGGGGCGGTTAACACTGAAGCTTTCTTT
-,-,TRBV28,TRBJ1-2,CASGSGSDYGYTF,TGTGCCAGCGGATCGGGAAGCGACTATGGCTACACCTTC
-,-,TRBV18,TRBJ1-3,CASSPPAGTSGNTIYF,TGTGCCAGCTCACCACCGGCAGGGACCTCTGGAAACACCATATATTTT
-,-,TRBV2,TRBJ2-3,CASSSLVATDTQYF,TGTGCCAGCAGTTCCCTTGTAGCAACAGATACGCAGTATTTT
-,-,TRBV6-5,TRBJ2-5,CASSLDPALQETQYF,TGTGCCAGCAGCCTCGACCCGGCCCTTCAAGAGACCCAGTACTTC